Below, 8 T cell receptor beta chains from the same sample are listed, as sequenced in a study of T cell responses to AZD1222 COVID-19 vaccine. This table comes from immunoSEQ multiplex PCR, and its TCRdb copy is limited to in-frame clones, with some not included. The sample lists some 120,000 clones, roughly 90% occurring once. The starting material was peripheral blood, obtained on day 0 of AZD1222 vaccination. The receptors were gathered from an adult in good health.

The genes are TRBV7-9 and TRBJ1-1, with D perhaps TRBD1 (6 bases). In germline, CDR1 is SEHNR, CDR2 FQNEAQ (reference sequence). The CDR3 spans 15 residues. V gave up 5 bases and J gave up 0 bases, with 13 bases separating them. CDR3 DNA sequence: TGTGCCAGCAGCATTAGGACAGACCTGAACACTGAAGCTTTCTTT. Protein: CASSIRTDLNTEAFF.

The chain uses TRBV13 and TRBJ1-2; 8 bases are a match to TRBD1. The length of the CDR3 is 13 residues. Germline-derived CDR1 and CDR2 are PRHDT and FYEKMQ (reference sequence). CDR3 nucleotides: TGTGCTGCGGGGCAGGGGGCGCGCTATGGCTACACCTTC. Amino acids: CAAGQGARYGYTF.

The J gene is TRBJ2-2, the V gene TRBV24-1; D may be TRBD2 (7 bases). Trimming stripped 4 bases from V and 4 bases from J, with 18 bases between. From germline, CDR1 is KGHDR and CDR2 SFDVKD. The CDR3 length is 17 residues. This chain's CDR3 is CATSDSLGRGSTGELFF. The CDR3 DNA is TGTGCCACCAGTGACAGCCTTGGGAGGGGGAGCACCGGGGAGCTGTTTTTT.

The CDR3 protein is CSASLLPKTGKGEYSGANVLTF. In DNA form, the CDR3 reads TGCAGTGCTAGTCTTTTGCCTAAGACAGGGAAGGGGGAATACTCTGGGGCCAACGTCCTGACTTTC. V gene TRBV20-1 combines with J gene TRBJ2-6, with 7 bases matching TRBD1. The junction had 23 bases not matched to a gene; V was cut back by 3 bases and J by 0 bases. Germline-derived CDR1 and CDR2 are DFQATT and SNEGSKA (reference sequence). This CDR3 region has 22 residues.

V is TRBV6-2 or TRBV6-3 and J is TRBJ1-5; D remains unclear. The length of the CDR3 is 15 residues. The V gene's germline CDR1 is MNHEY and CDR2 SVGEGT. V shed 5 bases and J shed 0 bases, with 11 bases lying between them. DNA for the CDR3: TGTGCCAGCAGTCCCTGGACTGATAGCAATCAGCCCCAGCATTTT. Protein product: CASSPWTDSNQPQHF.

The CDR3, as DNA: TGTGCTAGTGCCCCTTTAGGGACAGGGCAGTACGAGCAGTACTTC. This codes for CASAPLGTGQYEQYF. The rearrangement uses TRBV12-5 and TRBJ2-7, with 9 bases aligning to TRBD1. From germline, CDR1 is LGHNT and CDR2 FRNRAP. J lost 4 bases, V lost 7 bases, and 11 bases had no gene match. The CDR3 sequence is 15 residues long. Combining the CDR3 with reference TRBV12-5 and TRBJ2-7 gives the whole variable domain DARVTQTPRHKVTEMGQEVTMRCQPILGHNTVFWYRQTMMQGLELLAYFRNRAPLDDSGMPKDRFSAEMPDATLATLKIQPSEPRDSAVYFCASAPLGTGQYEQYFGPGTRLTVT.

This CDR3 is CASSLEVGAFPEAFF. The CDR3 DNA reads as TGTGCCAGCAGCTTGGAAGTAGGGGCATTCCCTGAAGCTTTCTTT. The chain recombines TRBV5-6 with TRBJ1-1; perhaps TRBD1 as D (5 bases). Germline CDR1 and CDR2: SGHDT and YYEEEE. Between the trimmed V and J ends, which lost 0 bases and 6 bases, there was a span of 15 bases. The CDR3 spans 15 residues.

The rearrangement uses TRBV7-8 and TRBJ2-1, with D possibly matching TRBD1 (6 bases). Germline V gene data show CDR1 as SGHVS and CDR2 as FQNEAQ. CDR3 length: 15 residues. Trimming stripped 6 bases from V and 7 bases from J, with 19 bases between. DNA of the CDR3: TGTGCCAGCAGACGAGGCCGACAGGAAGGGAATGAGCAGTTCTTC. Amino acid sequence: CASRRGRQEGNEQFF.